This T cell receptor beta chain is from a study of cytomegalovirus exposure and HLA in healthy donors. CDR3 length: 13 residues. V trimming: 3 bases; J trimming: 2 bases; junction bases outside the gene matches: 0. Germline V gene lookup returns CDR1 SEHNR and CDR2 FQNEAQ (reference sequence). 13 Jbeta primers and 60 Vbeta primers were used for the PCR. Repertoires were generated with immunoSEQ multiplex PCR, while TCRdb's copy carries only in-frame clones and drops some. This table lists 120,000 to 150,000 clones. Broader study findings: On later analysis, the bulk of CMV-associated TCR beta chains appeared to be HLA-restricted. The classifier, whose performance was assessed in both the original and validation cohorts, reportedly diagnosed cytomegalovirus status with high specificity and sensitivity. The authors enumerated 150 to 200 TCR beta chains as linked to cytomegalovirus.

Note on this clone: Its target is not known.

The sample taken for sequencing was PBMCs. This TCR was sampled from a woman between 50 and 59 years old in good health and CMV-seronegative. The chain combines TRBV7-9 with TRBJ2-7, with TRBD2 matching over 8 bases. The DNA of the CDR3 is TGTGCCAGCAGCTTCGGGGGGGCCTACGAGCAGTACTTC. This encodes CASSFGGAYEQYF.